The present T cell receptor (beta chain) was sequenced within a study of blood T cell repertoires in COVID-19. Study information: PBMCs, B-cell-depleted T cells, or T cells provided the cDNA or gDNA that made up the material.

Germline loops: CDR1 MGHRA, CDR2 YSYEKL. Trimming took 4 bases from V and 5 from J, leaving 18 bases between them. The CDR3 is 16 residues long. The method was immunoSEQ multiplex PCR; TCRdb's version includes in-frame clones alone and lacks a portion of them. The sample consists of under 140,000 clones, about 85% of them appearing once. The source of this sequence is a human donor in a cohort sampled during active COVID-19. This rearrangement joins TRBV4-1 to TRBJ2-1; tentatively, D is TRBD1 (5 bases). The sequenced material came from peripheral blood. CDR3 residues: CASSRTMGPADNEQFF. The CDR3 nucleotides are TGCGCCAGCAGCCGCACAATGGGGCCTGCCGACAATGAGCAGTTCTTC.